Below, 28 T cell receptor beta chains from the same sample are listed, as sequenced in a study of blood T cell repertoires in COVID-19. TCRdb's copy holds only in-frame clones and misses some; the assay was immunoSEQ multiplex PCR. The sample consists of 200,000 to 300,000 clones, approximately 88% of them appearing once. Specimen: PBMCs or T cells enriched from blood (not recorded which). The receptor set was obtained from a woman aged 40 to 50 with acute COVID-19.

The chain joins TRBV7-2 to TRBJ1-3; no definite D call. The germline V gene has CDR1 SGHTA and CDR2 FQGNSA. Trimming cost V 5 bases and J 0 bases, with 17 bases left between them. This CDR3 has 17 residues. In DNA form, the CDR3 reads TGTGCCAGCAGCCCCCGGGTTTCGACCGACTCTGGAAACACCATATATTTT. Amino acid sequence: CASSPRVSTDSGNTIYF.

The chain carries TRBV6-2 or TRBV6-3 and TRBJ2-7; 10 positions match TRBD2. The CDR3 has 14 residues. CDR1 is MNHEY and CDR2 is SVGEGT in the germline V gene. Trimming cost V 4 bases and J 6 bases; bases outside gene matches: 6. CDR3 DNA: TGTGCCAGCAGTTTACCTAGCGGGAGCGGCGAGCAGTACGTC. The encoded protein is CASSLPSGSGEQYV.

This chain links TRBV27 with TRBJ1-6; 9 bases match TRBD1. This CDR3 is 16 amino acids long. V lost 2 bases to trimming and J lost 9 bases; unmatched junction nucleotides: 8. Germline loops: CDR1 MNHEY, CDR2 SMNVEV (reference sequence). DNA for the CDR3: TGTGCCAGCAGTTTAATAGACAGGGGGGAGAGTTCACCCCTCCACTTT. Translating gives CASSLIDRGESSPLHF.

This clone was counted a few times. The gene calls are TRBV5-6 and TRBJ1-1, with 7 bases that match TRBD1. V trimming: 2 bases; J trimming: 0 bases; junction bases outside the gene matches: 4. Looked up from germline, CDR1 is SGHDT and CDR2 is YYEEEE. CDR3 length equals 15 residues. The CDR3 DNA is TGTGCCAGCAGCTTCGACAGGGTTTTGAACACTGAAGCTTTCTTT. Translated, it gives CASSFDRVLNTEAFF.

This clone was recorded only once. This chain uses TRBV2 with TRBJ1-2; 7 bases are a match to TRBD1. This CDR3 spans 15 amino acids. V dropped 6 bases and J dropped 4; count of bases not matched to a gene: 11. From germline, CDR1 is SNHLY and CDR2 FYNNEI. The CDR3 DNA sequence: TGTGCCAGCAGCAGTTTTAGAGACAGGGCCTATGGCTACACCTTC. It codes for CASSSFRDRAYGYTF.

The CDR3, as DNA: TGTGCCGGACAGGGGGCGACGAACACCGGGGAGCTGTTTTTT. Its translation is CAGQGATNTGELFF. The rearrangement joins TRBV18 to TRBJ2-2, with TRBD1 matching 11 bases. Per germline, CDR1 KGHSH and CDR2 LQKENI. J was trimmed by 0 bases and V by 11 bases; bases with no gene match: 2. There are 14 residues in the CDR3.

The chain uses TRBV7-2 and TRBJ2-3; perhaps TRBD2 as D (7 bases). Germline V gene lookup returns CDR1 SGHTA and CDR2 FQGNSA. This CDR3 region has 15 residues. Trimming removed 0 bases at V and 4 bases at J, with 11 bases between. The CDR3 region has the DNA TGTGCCAGCAGCTTAGCGGGGGGGCCCCCAGATACGCAGTATTTT. Its protein product is CASSLAGGPPDTQYF.

This clone appeared a single time. This chain uses TRBV9 with TRBJ1-1; 11 bases match TRBD1. V lost 3 bases and J lost 11; bases outside the gene matches: 6. Germline V gene data show CDR1 as SGDLS and CDR2 as YYNGEE. This CDR3 spans 13 amino acids. CDR3 in DNA: TGTGCCAGCAGCGGAGAAGGACAGGGGGCTGCTTTCTTT. Translation: CASSGEGQGAAFF.

V and J are TRBV5-1 and TRBJ1-4, with TRBD1 matching 10 bases. This CDR3 region has 14 residues. With V trimmed by 4 bases and J by 8 bases, 5 bases remained unmatched. CDR1 is SGHRS, CDR2 YFSETQ, per germline. The CDR3 reads CASSAGTGEEKLFF. In DNA form, the CDR3 reads TGCGCCAGCAGCGCCGGGACAGGGGAAGAAAAACTGTTTTTT.

This rearrangement joins TRBV19 to TRBJ1-2, with unresolved D. The CDR3 runs 14 residues. Per the germline V gene, CDR1 is LNHDA and CDR2 is SQIVND (reference sequence). The V gene lost 5 bases and the J gene lost 7 bases, with 17 bases spanning the gap. The CDR3 DNA sequence: TGTGCCAGTAGTCCCCGTAGAGGGTCTTTTGGCTACACCTTC. This translates into CASSPRRGSFGYTF.

V is TRBV7-8 and J is TRBJ2-7; a weak D match, TRBD1 (5 bases). There are 14 residues in the CDR3. CDR1 is SGHVS, CDR2 FQNEAQ, per germline. Trimming pared 4 bases from V and 1 base from J, leaving 11 bases between. The CDR3 region has the DNA TGTGCCAGCAGCTCCAGGTCAGGGTCCTACGAGCAGTACTTC. Translating gives CASSSRSGSYEQYF.

This chain links TRBV6-5 with TRBJ1-4; weak D call: TRBD1 (5 bases). Germline values: CDR1 MNHEY, CDR2 SVGAGI. The CDR3 contains 13 residues. V lost 5 bases and J lost 3, with 7 bases in between. The CDR3 here is CASSPGSNEKLFF. CDR3 nucleotide sequence: TGTGCCAGCAGTCCAGGGTCTAATGAAAAACTGTTTTTT.

The rearrangement joins TRBV4-2 to TRBJ2-1, with 8 nucleotides matching TRBD1. With V trimmed by 0 bases and J by 5 bases, 6 bases remained unmatched. There are 16 residues in the CDR3. Germline V CDR1 and CDR2: LGHNA, YNFKEQ. The CDR3 protein is CASSQEITRGHNEQFF. The CDR3 DNA follows: TGTGCCAGCAGCCAAGAAATCACCAGGGGGCACAATGAGCAGTTCTTC.

The chain uses TRBV6-5 and TRBJ2-5; 12 bases match TRBD2. CDR1 is MNHEY, CDR2 SVGAGI, per germline. This CDR3 has 16 amino acids. Losses at the gene ends were 2 bases for V and 5 bases for J; bases not matched to a gene: 6. The CDR3 spells CASSYAGLAGSETQYF. The CDR3 region has the DNA TGTGCCAGCAGTTACGCTGGACTAGCGGGGTCTGAGACCCAGTACTTC.

This chain connects TRBV7-9 to TRBJ2-3; D possibly corresponds to TRBD1 (6 bases). V lost 0 bases and J 4 bases, leaving 8 bases between the germline ends. Looked up from germline, CDR1 is SEHNR and CDR2 is FQNEAQ (reference sequence). The CDR3 contains 14 residues. This CDR3 is CASSLAKGADTQYF. The CDR3 DNA sequence: TGTGCCAGCAGCTTAGCGAAGGGGGCAGATACGCAGTATTTT.

The chain has TRBV27 and TRBJ2-7, with TRBD1 matching 11 bases. Germline assignment: CDR1 MNHEY and CDR2 SMNVEV (reference sequence). The junction had 11 bases not matched to a gene; V was cut back by 6 bases and J by 4 bases. The CDR3 loop spans 16 amino acids. CDR3 sequence (DNA): TGTGCCAGCAGCTGTATTTGGACAGGGGGCACTTACGAGCAGTACGTC. It yields the protein CASSCIWTGGTYEQYV.

The sample holds one count of this clone. The rearrangement joins TRBV28 to TRBJ2-3; possibly TRBD1 for D (6 bases). Trimming pared 3 bases from V and 8 bases from J, leaving 18 bases between. This CDR3 is 15 amino acids long. Germline V gene lookup returns CDR1 MDHEN and CDR2 SYDVKM. The CDR3 nucleotides read TGTGCCAGCAGTTTCTTGACAGGCCGCATGGGTACGCAGTATTTT. Its protein is CASSFLTGRMGTQYF.

The chain combines TRBV10-1 with TRBJ1-1, with D unresolved. Trimming shortened V by 6 bases and J by 0 bases, and 14 bases separated the two germline ends. The germline V gene encodes CDR1 WNHNN and CDR2 SYGVQD (reference sequence). The CDR3 is 15 amino acids. The CDR3 DNA is TGCGCCAGCAGCGAAAGAGGAACGGTGAACACTGAAGCTTTCTTT. This gives the protein CASSERGTVNTEAFF.

This clone showed up just once. The gene calls are TRBV3-1 (or the pseudogene TRBV3-2) and TRBJ2-5; TRBD2 matches at 7 bases. CDR3 size: 16 residues. Unmatched junction bases numbered 12, after V lost 1 base and J lost 7 bases. Germline V gives CDR1 LGHDT, CDR2 YNNKEL (reference sequence). The CDR3 region has the DNA TGTGCCAGCAGCCAAGGGGCACTAGCGTCTAAGGGGACCCAGTACTTC. Translation gives CASSQGALASKGTQYF.

This clone was observed once. The CDR3 loop is CASSESAGEYF. The CDR3, as DNA: TGTGCCAGCAGTGAATCGGCAGGGGAGTACTTC. The J gene is TRBJ2-7, the V gene TRBV2; D may be TRBD1 (6 bases). The CDR3 spans 11 residues. Germline V gene data show CDR1 as SNHLY and CDR2 as FYNNEI. V was shortened by 2 bases and J by 11 bases, with 10 bases between the two germline ends. Combining the CDR3 with reference TRBV2 and TRBJ2-7 gives the whole variable domain EPEVTQTPSHQVTQMGQEVILRCVPISNHLYFYWYRQILGQKVEFLVSFYNNEISEKSEIFDDQFSVERPDGSNFTLKIRSTKLEDSAMYFCASSESAGEYFGPGTRLTVT.

This clone turned up a few times. The V gene is TRBV7-9, the J gene TRBJ2-5; 9 positions agree with TRBD1. CDR1 SEHNR and CDR2 FQNEAQ come from the germline V gene (reference sequence). Unmatched junction bases numbered 7, after V lost 3 bases and J lost 5 bases. The CDR3 extends over 15 amino acids. In DNA, the CDR3 is TGTGCCAGCAGCTTTACAGGGGGCGCGGGGGAGACCCAGTACTTC. Translation gives CASSFTGGAGETQYF.

This chain uses TRBV3-1 (or the pseudogene TRBV3-2) with TRBJ2-7; the D gene is possibly TRBD1 (8 bases). The CDR3 runs to 12 residues. The V gene lost 6 bases and the J gene lost 6 bases, with 12 bases spanning the gap. Germline V gene sequence: CDR1 LGHDT, CDR2 YNNKEL (reference sequence). DNA for the CDR3: TGTGCCAGCAGGCACAGGGGGGGCGAGCAGTACTTC. Encoded protein: CASRHRGGEQYF.

This chain connects TRBV24-1 to TRBJ1-2, with 7 nucleotides matching TRBD1. The CDR3 is made up of 12 amino acids. V shed 9 bases and J 4 bases; nucleotides not matched to a gene: 4. The germline V gene encodes CDR1 KGHDR and CDR2 SFDVKD. This CDR3 is CATEGAGYGYTF. The CDR3 coding sequence is TGTGCCACCGAGGGGGCGGGCTATGGCTACACCTTC.

In this sample, this clone turned up a few times. The rearrangement uses TRBV30 and TRBJ2-2; no clear D gene. This CDR3 contains 15 residues. Germline V gene lookup returns CDR1 GTSNPN and CDR2 SVGIG (reference sequence). V was clipped by 0 bases and J by 3 bases, with 11 bases between them. CDR3 DNA sequence: TGTGCCTGGAGTGTACGCGCCCTCGACACCGGGGAGCTGTTTTTT. Its protein is CAWSVRALDTGELFF.

This chain uses TRBV24-1 with TRBJ2-1, with 8 bases aligning to TRBD1. The germline V gene has CDR1 KGHDR and CDR2 SFDVKD. The length of the CDR3 is 15 residues. J was trimmed by 9 bases and V by 6 bases; bases with no gene match: 12. Here the CDR3 reads CATSPGAQGAGEQFF. The CDR3 DNA reads TGTGCCACCAGTCCCGGAGCGCAGGGGGCCGGTGAGCAGTTCTTC.

This sequence joins TRBV15 and TRBJ2-7, with TRBD1 matching 10 bases. Losses at the gene ends were 5 bases for V and 6 bases for J; bases not matched to a gene: 7. In germline, CDR1 is LNHNV, CDR2 YYDKDF (reference sequence). The CDR3 has 14 amino acids. The CDR3 protein is CATSSDRGLGEQYF. Here the CDR3 DNA reads TGTGCCACCAGCTCCGACAGGGGGCTAGGCGAGCAGTACTTC.

This clone has a handful of counts. The J gene is TRBJ1-2, the V gene TRBV9; TRBD1 is a possible D gene (6 bases). Germline-derived CDR1 and CDR2 are SGDLS and YYNGEE. The CDR3 is 17 residues long. The germline V and J ends were trimmed by 3 bases and 4 bases, with 22 bases remaining between them. In DNA, the CDR3 is TGTGCCAGCAGCGCGGGGACAAGGGGGTTTTCGGGCTATGGCTACACCTTC. Residues: CASSAGTRGFSGYGYTF.

The chain combines TRBV7-2 with TRBJ1-4; 10 positions match TRBD1. This CDR3 spans 17 amino acids. Germline CDR1 SGHTA, CDR2 FQGNSA. Trimming at V came to 1 base and at J to 4 bases, leaving 6 bases not matched to a gene. CDR3 residues: CASSLGDRGTRNEKLFF. CDR3 nucleotides: TGTGCCAGCAGCTTAGGGGACAGGGGCACCCGTAATGAAAAACTGTTTTTT.